One sample yielded the 30 T cell receptor beta chains listed below, sequenced in a study of blood T cell repertoires in COVID-19. The data were produced by immunoSEQ multiplex PCR, yet TCRdb's version contains in-frame clones alone and is incomplete. The repertoire holds 100,000 to 120,000 clones, with almost 80% as singletons. Sequencing input: peripheral blood. These receptors were taken from a woman older than 75 with active or convalescent COVID-19.

This chain joins TRBV5-1 and TRBJ2-1; TRBD2 aligns across 14 bases. This CDR3 is built from 19 residues. The germline gives CDR1 SGHRS, CDR2 YFSETQ. The trim removed 1 base at V and 3 bases at J, leaving 9 bases unmatched. CDR3 DNA sequence: TGCGCCAGCAGCTTGAGAGGTCCGGGACTAGCGGGGGACTACAATGAGCAGTTCTTC. It is translated as CASSLRGPGLAGDYNEQFF. Together with reference TRBV5-1 and TRBJ2-1, the CDR3 gives the full variable domain: KAGVTQTPRYLIKTRGQQVTLSCSPISGHRSVSWYQQTPGQGLQFLFEYFSETQRNKGNFPGRFSGRQFSNSRSEMNVSTLELGDSALYLCASSLRGPGLAGDYNEQFFGPGTRLTVL.

The chain has TRBV2 and TRBJ1-5, with D possibly being TRBD1 (5 bases). Germline V gene sequence: CDR1 SNHLY, CDR2 FYNNEI. The CDR3 extends over 16 amino acids. Trimming removed 4 bases at V and 0 bases at J, with 13 bases between. CDR3 coding DNA: TGTGCCAGCAGTGTCCATGGGGGGGGTAGCAATCAGCCCCAGCATTTT. As protein: CASSVHGGGSNQPQHF.

Worth noting for this clone: Other nucleotide sequences from this sample produce the same CDR3. The gene calls are TRBV7-3 and TRBJ2-3; 11 bases map to TRBD2. The germline V gene encodes CDR1 SGHTA and CDR2 FQGTGA. V was pared by 2 bases and J by 3 bases, with 4 bases of the junction left unmatched. The CDR3 length is 16 residues. CDR3 loop: CASSLSASGRTDTQYF. The CDR3 DNA follows: TGTGCCAGCAGCTTATCTGCTAGCGGGAGGACAGATACGCAGTATTTT.

The chain recombines TRBV7-9 with TRBJ2-1, with TRBD2 identical over 15 bases. Germline loops: CDR1 SEHNR, CDR2 FQNEAQ (reference sequence). V was clipped by 5 bases and J by 0 bases; unmatched bases: 8. This CDR3 contains 19 residues. Written as DNA, the CDR3 is TGTGCCAGCAGCCTCGGACTAGCGGGAGGGCTTAGCTCCTACAATGAGCAGTTCTTC. This codes for CASSLGLAGGLSSYNEQFF.

This clone was counted a few times. CDR3 sequence (DNA): TGTGCCTCCCACTCGGGTTTTTGGGGGGTCACTGAAGCTTTCTTT. Amino acids: CASHSGFWGVTEAFF. The chain uses TRBV28 and TRBJ1-1, with D possibly TRBD1 on 5 matching bases. Trimming stripped 11 bases from V and 4 bases from J, with 23 bases between. The CDR3 is 15 amino acids. Germline V gene lookup returns CDR1 MDHEN and CDR2 SYDVKM.

The chain employs TRBV19 and TRBJ1-2, with 8 positions matching TRBD1. This CDR3 has 12 amino acids. Trimming removed 10 bases from V and 3 bases from J; junction bases left unmatched: 4. Looked up from germline, CDR1 is LNHDA and CDR2 is SQIVND (reference sequence). The CDR3 DNA is TGTGCCACCTCACAGGGGGACTATGGCTACACCTTC. This encodes CATSQGDYGYTF.

This rearrangement joins TRBV5-1 to TRBJ2-7, with TRBD2 matching 7 bases. CDR1 is SGHRS and CDR2 is YFSETQ in the germline V gene. The CDR3 has 14 residues. V was clipped by 0 bases and J by 6 bases; unmatched bases: 6. CDR3 loop: CASSLGTPGGEQYF. For the CDR3, the DNA is TGCGCCAGCAGCTTGGGGACTCCGGGAGGCGAGCAGTACTTC.

The sample holds one count of this clone. The chain links TRBV10-3 to TRBJ2-7, with 9 positions matching TRBD1. CDR3 size: 14 residues. Germline loops: CDR1 ENHRY, CDR2 SYGVKD. The junction had 10 bases not matched to a gene; V was cut back by 10 bases and J by 3 bases. For the CDR3, the DNA is TGTGCCACGGGGGACAGGGAATCCGGCTACGAGCAGTACTTC. Translating gives CATGDRESGYEQYF.

The chain is built from TRBV24-1 and TRBJ2-5, with D maybe TRBD2 (6 bases). CDR1 and CDR2 (germline): KGHDR, SFDVKD. V was pared by 6 bases and J by 3 bases, with 13 bases between. The CDR3 is made up of 14 amino acids. In DNA, the CDR3 is TGTGCCACCAGTCCGGGGGTAGGGGAAGAGACCCAGTACTTC. It is translated as CATSPGVGEETQYF.

The genes are TRBV28 and TRBJ1-5; 9 bases map to TRBD1. The CDR3 is made up of 18 amino acids. Germline V lookup: CDR1 MDHEN, CDR2 SYDVKM. With V trimmed by 6 bases and J by 6 bases, 18 bases remained unmatched. The CDR3, as DNA: TGTGCCAGCAGCCCACCGGAGGTGGGGACAGGGATGGTTCAGCCCCAGCATTTT. This encodes CASSPPEVGTGMVQPQHF. The full variable domain, completed using reference TRBV28 and TRBJ1-5, is DVKVTQSSRYLVKRTGEKVFLECVQDMDHENMFWYRQDPGLGLRLIYFSYDVKMKEKGDIPEGYSVSREKKERFSLILESASTNQTSMYLCASSPPEVGTGMVQPQHFGDGTRLSIL.

The V gene is TRBV6-6, the J gene TRBJ1-5, with D unclear. CDR3 length: 16 residues. Deletions cut 2 bases from V and 4 bases from J, with 15 bases between. CDR1 is MNHNY and CDR2 is SVGAGI in the germline V gene (reference sequence). CDR3 nucleotide sequence: TGTGCCAGCAGTTACGAGAGGCCTCAGTGGAATCAGCCCCAGCATTTT. This sequence encodes CASSYERPQWNQPQHF.

CDR3: CASRNSRGEKLFF. CDR3 sequence (DNA): TGTGCCAGCAGGAACAGCAGGGGAGAAAAACTGTTTTTT. V is TRBV2 and J is TRBJ1-4, with D maybe TRBD1 (6 bases). Germline V CDR1 and CDR2: SNHLY, FYNNEI. Between the trimmed V and J ends, which lost 6 bases and 8 bases, there was a span of 13 bases. CDR3 length: 13 amino acids.

This clone showed up just a few times. The rearrangement joins TRBV5-5 to TRBJ2-7, with a weak D call TRBD1 (6 bases). V was pared by 1 base and J by 2 bases, with 13 bases between. Germline V gene lookup returns CDR1 SGHKS and CDR2 YYEKEE (reference sequence). The CDR3 consists of 15 residues. CDR3 region: CASSLLQGPPYEQYF. CDR3 in DNA: TGTGCCAGCAGCTTGCTACAGGGACCACCCTACGAGCAGTACTTC.

The genes are TRBV2 and TRBJ1-2; a possible D gene is TRBD1 (6 bases). This CDR3 has 14 residues. Germline CDR1 reads SNHLY; CDR2 reads FYNNEI. V dropped 5 bases and J dropped 4 bases, with 14 bases sitting between them. For the CDR3, the DNA is TGTGCCAGCAGTCGCGGACAGAATTTCTATGGCTACACCTTC. This codes for CASSRGQNFYGYTF. Using reference TRBV2 and TRBJ1-2 for the parts outside the CDR3, the full variable domain is EPEVTQTPSHQVTQMGQEVILRCVPISNHLYFYWYRQILGQKVEFLVSFYNNEISEKSEIFDDQFSVERPDGSNFTLKIRSTKLEDSAMYFCASSRGQNFYGYTFGSGTRLTVV.

This chain connects TRBV11-1 to TRBJ2-5; possible D gene TRBD2, 7 bases. CDR1 SGHAT and CDR2 FQDESV come from the germline V gene (reference sequence). The CDR3 covers 16 residues. The V and J ends lost 5 bases and 5 bases respectively, with 21 bases between them. CDR3 DNA sequence: TGTGCCAGCAGCCCCCGGTTTCAGGGGCGGGAGGAGACCCAGTACTTC. Protein: CASSPRFQGREETQYF.

V is TRBV10-3 and J is TRBJ1-1; 10 nucleotides match TRBD1. The germline V gene encodes CDR1 ENHRY and CDR2 SYGVKD. V shed 4 bases and J 4 bases; nucleotides not matched to a gene: 6. The CDR3 length is 15 residues. The DNA for the CDR3 is TGTGCCATCAGTGGACAGACAGGGGGCATCACTGAAGCTTTCTTT. This gives the protein CAISGQTGGITEAFF.

CDR3 sequence reads: CAWRPTKYNEQFF. Written as DNA, the CDR3 is TGTGCCTGGAGACCCACTAAATACAATGAGCAGTTCTTC. The chain has TRBV30 and TRBJ2-1; D uncertain. Germline loops: CDR1 GTSNPN, CDR2 SVGIG (reference sequence). This CDR3 region has 13 residues. V dropped 3 bases and J dropped 4 bases, with 10 bases sitting between them.

This rearrangement joins TRBV24-1 to TRBJ1-3; the D gene is possibly TRBD1 (5 bases). The germline gives CDR1 KGHDR, CDR2 SFDVKD. Trimming left V 3 bases short and J 0 bases short, with 8 bases between. The CDR3 has 15 amino acids. CDR3 nucleotide sequence: TGTGCCACCAGTGATGACAGAGACTCTGGAAACACCATATATTTT. As protein: CATSDDRDSGNTIYF.

The V and J genes are TRBV5-4 and TRBJ2-7; TRBD1 agrees at 7 bases. Germline V gene sequence: CDR1 SGHNT, CDR2 YYREEE (reference sequence). J lost 0 bases, V lost 3 bases, and 9 bases had no gene match. The CDR3 is 16 residues long. CDR3 region: CASSSHNWDSSYEQYF. The CDR3 DNA reads TGTGCCAGCAGCTCCCACAATTGGGACAGCTCCTACGAGCAGTACTTC. The full variable domain, with the rest looked up from reference TRBV5-4 and TRBJ2-7, is ETGVTQSPTHLIKTRGQQVTLRCSSQSGHNTVSWYQQALGQGPQFIFQYYREEENGRGNFPPRFSGLQFPNYSSELNVNALELDDSALYLCASSSHNWDSSYEQYFGPGTRLTVT.

The chain is built from TRBV7-8 and TRBJ2-3; 8 nucleotides match TRBD2. Per germline, CDR1 SGHVS and CDR2 FQNEAQ. This CDR3 contains 14 residues. With V trimmed by 7 bases and J by 4 bases, 7 bases remained unmatched. CDR3 coding DNA: TGTGCCAGCATGAGGGCGGGAGGAGCAGATACGCAGTATTTT. It codes for CASMRAGGADTQYF.

The J gene is TRBJ1-3, the V gene TRBV7-9; D may be TRBD1 (5 bases). V was pared by 8 bases and J by 0 bases, with 20 bases between. The CDR3 is made up of 17 amino acids. Germline CDR1 and CDR2: SEHNR and FQNEAQ (reference sequence). The DNA for the CDR3 is TGTGCCAGCCTGGGTGGCAGGGACTATTACTCTGGAAACACCATATATTTT. This encodes CASLGGRDYYSGNTIYF.

The chain carries TRBV12-5 and TRBJ2-5; 7 bases are a match to TRBD2. The germline gives CDR1 LGHNT, CDR2 FRNRAP. V was clipped by 9 bases and J by 5 bases; unmatched bases: 18. The CDR3 loop spans 16 amino acids. The CDR3 coding sequence is TGTGCTAGCGGGCCCGGGACTAAGGGCCAAAGGGAGACCCAGTACTTC. Translation gives CASGPGTKGQRETQYF.

The chain uses TRBV28 and TRBJ1-5, with 9 positions matching TRBD1. Germline V gene sequence: CDR1 MDHEN, CDR2 SYDVKM. The CDR3 runs to 16 residues. Trimming at V came to 5 bases and at J to 5 bases, leaving 10 bases not matched to a gene. The chain's CDR3 is CASSDSGTGQHQPQHF. CDR3 nucleotide sequence: TGTGCCAGCAGTGATTCCGGGACAGGGCAACATCAGCCCCAGCATTTT. Filled out from reference TRBV28 and TRBJ1-5, the complete variable domain reads DVKVTQSSRYLVKRTGEKVFLECVQDMDHENMFWYRQDPGLGLRLIYFSYDVKMKEKGDIPEGYSVSREKKERFSLILESASTNQTSMYLCASSDSGTGQHQPQHFGDGTRLSIL.

The chain carries TRBV7-9 and TRBJ2-1, with TRBD1 identical over 7 bases. Trimming took 5 bases from V and 7 from J; bases not matched to a gene: 2. The CDR3 has 12 residues. The germline gives CDR1 SEHNR, CDR2 FQNEAQ (reference sequence). As DNA, the CDR3 is TGTGCCAGCAGCACCAGGGGGAATGAGCAGTTCTTC. Protein product: CASSTRGNEQFF.

This sequence joins TRBV5-1 and TRBJ1-6; D unclear. The CDR3 runs 15 residues. The ends were cut back, 0 bases at V and 2 bases at J, with 6 bases in the middle. The germline V gene has CDR1 SGHRS and CDR2 YFSETQ. The CDR3 DNA reads TGCGCCAGCAGCTTGGGACATCCCTATAATTCACCCCTCCACTTT. This codes for CASSLGHPYNSPLHF.

The V gene is TRBV19, the J gene TRBJ2-1; 11 nucleotides align to TRBD1. After removal of 5 bases from V and 12 bases from J, the junction contained 6 bases not matched to a gene. Germline CDR1 is LNHDA and CDR2 is SQIVND (reference sequence). CDR3 length equals 13 residues. CDR3: CASSPDRGPGQFF. The DNA for the CDR3 is TGTGCCAGTAGTCCGGACAGGGGGCCCGGGCAGTTCTTC.

This rearrangement joins TRBV25-1 to TRBJ1-5; 8 bases align to TRBD1. Germline loops: CDR1 MGHDK, CDR2 SYGVNS. The V gene end was trimmed by 8 bases and the J gene end by 5 bases; junction bases not matched to a gene: 5. This CDR3 region has 13 residues. The CDR3, as DNA: TGTGCCAGCTCCAGGGGGCTAGATCAGCCCCAGCATTTT. It is translated as CASSRGLDQPQHF.

The rearrangement uses TRBV5-1 and TRBJ2-2; 10 positions match TRBD2. The CDR3 loop spans 14 amino acids. The ends lost 5 bases at V and 5 bases at J; junction bases unmatched: 3. Germline V CDR1 and CDR2: SGHRS, YFSETQ. CDR3 coding DNA: TGCGCCAGCAGAGGGACTAGCGCTACCGGGGAGCTGTTTTTT. It specifies CASRGTSATGELFF.

The chain couples TRBV28 to TRBJ1-4; maybe TRBD1 (5 bases). Germline V gene lookup returns CDR1 MDHEN and CDR2 SYDVKM. There are 11 residues in the CDR3. V was pared by 3 bases and J by 9 bases, with 5 bases between. DNA for the CDR3: TGTGCCAGCAGTTTGGGGCAAAAACTGTTTTTT. This gives the protein CASSLGQKLFF. The whole variable domain, filled in from reference TRBV28 and TRBJ1-4, reads DVKVTQSSRYLVKRTGEKVFLECVQDMDHENMFWYRQDPGLGLRLIYFSYDVKMKEKGDIPEGYSVSREKKERFSLILESASTNQTSMYLCASSLGQKLFFGSGTQLSVL.

The chain carries TRBV5-6 and TRBJ2-3; 15 nucleotides match TRBD2. The V segment lost 3 bases and the J segment 6 bases; nucleotides outside the gene matches: 2. This CDR3 contains 15 residues. The V gene's germline CDR1 is SGHDT and CDR2 YYEEEE. In DNA form, the CDR3 reads TGTGCCAGCAGCTCCGGACTAGCGGGAGGGGATACGCAGTATTTT. Translation gives CASSSGLAGGDTQYF.